This TCR beta chain was retrieved from a study of CD4 T cells in relation to SARS-CoV-2 and coronaviruses. Across the whole study: After roughly 11 days of antigen culture, PBMC TCR beta CDR3s were sequenced. The negative reference was HIV-1 Nef peptide pool or peptide-free culture.

Comments on this clone: Its antigen is currently unknown.

Before the COVID-19 pandemic, during about 2010-2018, CD4+ T cells were taken from unexposed donors. The cells were cultured for around ten days before CD4+ T cells were isolated. About 2 million PBMCs per well were cultured with about 9.4 IU/ml IL-2. The CDR3 is 15 amino acids. Trimming left V 4 bases short and J 1 base short, with 13 bases between. CDR1 KGHSH and CDR2 LQKENI come from the germline V gene. The repertoire was sequenced with immunoSEQ multiplex PCR; TCRdb's copy has only in-frame clones and lacks some. The sample shows just under 30,000 clones, about 78% of them seen only once. This clonotype was sampled from a human donor in good health. The source material was CD4+ T cells from PBMCs, cultured in vitro. The chain joins TRBV18 to TRBJ1-1; D remains unclear. CDR3 protein: CASSLRTDRNTEAFF. CDR3 nucleotide sequence: TGTGCCAGCTCACTGAGAACGGATAGGAACACTGAAGCTTTCTTT.